This T cell receptor (beta chain) stems from a study of metastatic and nonmetastatic thyroid tumors. Study information: Samples came from malignant and benign thyroid patients, and repertoires were compared across blood and tumor or nodule tissue.

This clone was counted many times. The antigen is not known. Broader study findings: Within blood and tumor, benign nodules reportedly had significantly lower TCR beta diversity than malignant thyroid tumors did.

No patient received treatment before thyroid surgery. Authors' data handling: A distant-metastasis classifier for papillary thyroid cancer was built using CDR3 differences across clinicopathological groups. TCRdb re-called the PCR reads with MiXCR. These V and J calls derive from TCRdb rather than the authors' analysis. The sample records tens of thousands of clones, about 25% being singletons. This clonotype was sampled from a male donor with papillary thyroid cancer or a benign thyroid nodule (not recorded which). Some clones in this sample may be carry-over from other donors' samples. The source material was blood.

The DNA for the CDR3 is TGTGCCAGCACCCCCAAGGTAGGGCCTCGAGCTTTCTTT. Translating it yields CASTPKVGPRAFF. This chain joins TRBV6-1 and TRBJ1-1, with D uncertain. V shed 7 bases and J shed 10 bases, with 19 bases lying between them. The CDR3 extends over 13 amino acids. The germline V gene has CDR1 MNHNS and CDR2 SASEGT.